The rows below give T cell receptor beta chains drawn from one sample of a study of blood T cell repertoires in COVID-19. The data were produced by immunoSEQ multiplex PCR, yet TCRdb's version contains in-frame clones alone and is incomplete. The sample has 150,000 to 200,000 clones; roughly 84% are singletons. The sequenced material came from PBMCs or T cells enriched from blood (not recorded which). Source of these receptors: a woman between 45 and 65 years old who had recovered from COVID-19. The CDR3 runs from the conserved cysteine through the conserved F or W. A D gene is named only where the DNA matches it firmly. Expanded clones get a size class; other rows say once, few or many, or leave the size out.

CDR3 length	J gene	V gene	D gene	clone size	CDR3 protein	CDR3 DNA
14	TRBJ2-7	TRBV28	.	.	CASSSTGSSYEQYF	TGTGCCAGCAGTTCGACAGGAAGCTCCTACGAGCAGTACTTC
16	TRBJ2-7	TRBV7-9	.	.	CASSLEGQGTSYEQYF	TGTGCCAGCAGCTTAGAGGGCCAGGGAACCTCCTACGAGCAGTACTTC
18	TRBJ1-6	TRBV12-1	.	.	CASSTRDRGHSYNSPLHF	TGTGCCAGCAGCACGCGAGACAGGGGTCACTCCTATAATTCACCCCTCCACTTT
11	TRBJ1-1	TRBV12-3/TRBV12-4	.	.	CASSFAFVAFF	TGTGCCAGCAGTTTCGCGTTCGTGGCTTTCTTT
13	TRBJ1-2	TRBV18	TRBD1	.	CASSPTGDYGYTF	TGTGCCAGCTCACCAACAGGGGACTATGGCTACACCTTC
16	TRBJ2-2	TRBV9	.	.	CASSPLVGTSTGELFF	TGTGCCAGCAGCCCCCTAGTGGGGACAAGCACCGGGGAGCTGTTTTTT
13	TRBJ1-4	TRBV3-1/TRBV3-2	.	.	CASSQVYGEKLFF	TGTGCCAGCAGCCAAGTTTACGGTGAAAAACTGTTTTTT
16	TRBJ2-5	TRBV5-4	TRBD2	.	CASSLGLAGFQETQYF	TGTGCCAGCAGCTTGGGTCTAGCGGGGTTTCAAGAGACCCAGTACTTC
17	TRBJ2-6	TRBV7-3	.	once	CASSPRDGFSGANVLTF	TGTGCCAGCAGCCCTCGGGATGGTTTCTCTGGGGCCAACGTCCTGACTTTC
14	TRBJ1-6	TRBV7-3	.	.	CASSLLQGNSPLHF	TGTGCCAGCAGCCTACTTCAGGGGAATTCACCCCTCCACTTT
14	TRBJ2-1	TRBV7-3	.	.	CASSLGEKVNEQFF	TGTGCCAGCAGCTTAGGGGAGAAAGTAAATGAGCAGTTCTTC
17	TRBJ2-2	TRBV11-2	.	.	CASSLSGILSTTGELFF	TGTGCCAGCAGCCTATCCGGGATCTTAAGTACCACCGGGGAGCTGTTTTTT
16	TRBJ2-2	TRBV28	TRBD1	.	CASSPPPRTGTGELFF	TGTGCCAGCAGCCCCCCCCCGAGGACAGGGACCGGGGAGCTGTTTTTT
14	TRBJ1-4	TRBV19	TRBD1	.	CASGGDRGIEKLFF	TGTGCCAGTGGTGGCGACAGGGGTATTGAAAAACTGTTTTTT
12	TRBJ2-2	TRBV11-3	.	once	CASGQNTGELFF	TGTGCCAGCGGGCAGAACACCGGGGAGCTGTTTTTT
14	TRBJ2-7	TRBV11-2	TRBD2	.	CASSGTSGSYEQYF	TGTGCCAGCAGCGGGACTAGCGGATCCTACGAGCAGTACTTC
13	TRBJ2-1	TRBV5-1	.	.	CASSLLGGNEQFF	TGCGCCAGCAGCTTGTTGGGGGGAAATGAGCAGTTCTTC
13	TRBJ1-1	TRBV12-3/TRBV12-4	.	.	CASRGERYTEAFF	TGTGCCAGCAGAGGGGAAAGGTACACTGAAGCTTTCTTT
13	TRBJ1-1	TRBV18	TRBD1	.	CASSSGGRPEAFF	TGTGCCAGCTCTTCAGGGGGCCGTCCTGAAGCTTTCTTT
12	TRBJ2-1	TRBV5-6	.	.	CASSLGRREQFF	TGTGCCAGCAGCTTGGGTCGTAGAGAGCAGTTCTTC
12	TRBJ2-7	TRBV2	TRBD1	.	CAGQGGTYEQYF	TGTGCCGGACAGGGGGGGACCTACGAGCAGTACTTC
17	TRBJ2-7	TRBV4-1	TRBD2	.	CASSQVSGREVVDEQYF	TGCGCCAGCAGCCAAGTATCGGGGAGGGAGGTCGTTGACGAGCAGTACTTC